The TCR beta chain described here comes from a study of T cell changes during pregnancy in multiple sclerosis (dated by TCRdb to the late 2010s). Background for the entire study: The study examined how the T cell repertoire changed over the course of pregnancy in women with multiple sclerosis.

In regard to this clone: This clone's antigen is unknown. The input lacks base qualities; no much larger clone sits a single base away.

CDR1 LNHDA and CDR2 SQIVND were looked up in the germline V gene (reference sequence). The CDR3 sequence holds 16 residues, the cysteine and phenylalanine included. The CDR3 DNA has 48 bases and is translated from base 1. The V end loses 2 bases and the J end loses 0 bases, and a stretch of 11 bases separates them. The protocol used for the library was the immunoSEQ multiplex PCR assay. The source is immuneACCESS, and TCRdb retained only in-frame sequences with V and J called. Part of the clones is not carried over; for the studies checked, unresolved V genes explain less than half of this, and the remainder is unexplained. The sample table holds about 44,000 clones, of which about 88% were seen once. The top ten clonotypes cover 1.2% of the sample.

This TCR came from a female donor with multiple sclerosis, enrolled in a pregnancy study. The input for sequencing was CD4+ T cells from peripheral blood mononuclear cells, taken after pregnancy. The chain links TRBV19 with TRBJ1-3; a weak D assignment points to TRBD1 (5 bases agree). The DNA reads TGTGCCAGTAGTATAACGGGGGAGCCCTCTGGAAACACCATATATTTT. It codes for CASSITGEPSGNTIYF. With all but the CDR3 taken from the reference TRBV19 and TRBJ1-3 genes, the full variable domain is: DGGITQSPKYLFRKEGQNVTLSCEQNLNHDAMYWYRQDPGQGLRLIYYSQIVNDFQKGDIAEGYSVSREKKESFPLTVTSAQKNPTAFYLCASSITGEPSGNTIYFGEGSWLTVV.